Listed below are T cell receptor beta chains from one sample, sequenced in a study of shared clonotypes between healthy human individuals. Clones were sequenced by immunoSEQ multiplex PCR, and TCRdb holds only the in-frame ones, with some missing. The table has hundreds of thousands of clones, about 78% seen once. Sequenced sample: memory CD4+ T cells sorted from blood. These receptors originate from a woman aged 25 to 39 in good health. Both conserved end residues are trimmed from each CDR3.

TRBV11-3,ASSTSWQETQY
TRBV2,ASIGDLYVQY
TRBV11-2,ASSSQGAYGYT
TRBV18,ASSQTQGNYGYT
TRBV28,ASIETASYEQY
TRBV28,ASSSDSYYGYT
TRBV19,ASSIAVDRGGTGELF
TRBV28,ASTLPGGGYT
TRBV5-1,ASSPERYGYT
TRBV29-1,SVSAGGTEAF
TRBV5-4,ASSRPETNTIY
TRBV7-2,ASRSQGYTGELF
TRBV5-4,ASSLVSSYNEQF
TRBV27,ASQPFPGLAGGGYEQF
TRBV21-1,ASSKMHRESYNEQF
TRBV19,ASRGQGSSPLH
TRBV15,ATSRAGGTSDKETQY
TRBV18,ASSPKEDTDTEAF
TRBV18,ASSGGQGNQPQH
TRBV10-1,ASSESVGSSGRGYT
TRBV28,ASSLGGTSFSNQPQH
TRBV19,ASSSDRSGGYT
TRBV19,ASTGVSGPRETQY
TRBV28,ASTGQGYPANEKLF
TRBV2,ASSDVGVTEAF
TRBV5-1,ASNLDSSYNEQF
TRBV2,ASRMQGARFTTDTQY
TRBV7-6,ASSLAAASYEQY
TRBV5-1,ASRGNTEAF
TRBV6-5,ASSKVGGNNYGYT
TRBV5-5,ASSLTELYGYT
TRBV7-2,ASSLPHEGTQY
TRBV19,ASGRAGELYEQY
TRBV29-1,SVARSNTGELF
TRBV4-1,ASSQGRGRDEKLF
TRBV2,ASRVGPWEQY
TRBV28,ASNEPGGRNTEAF
TRBV5-1,ASSFSGRYYEQY
TRBV7-3,ASSRQGGNEQF
TRBV5-8,ASSLSNRAAQEQF
TRBV29-1,SVYPNLNYGYT
TRBV5-4,ASSGTSGSFADTQY
TRBV2,ASSEALMRGEQF